This is a list of T cell receptor beta chains from one sample in a study of T-cell memory formation after mild COVID-19. TCRdb reprocessed the 5' RACE reads with MiXCR, giving one entry per CDR3 protein. The data show under 600,000 distinct CDR3 sequences, about a fifth seen once. Sequenced input: PBMCs or a T cell subset sorted from them (not recorded which). The receptors shown here come from an adult woman who had mild COVID-19 (a few samples of this study predate the infection). Cell type and time point are not known. Both conserved end residues are part of each CDR3. Each record gives: V gene, clone size, D gene, J gene, CDR3 protein, CDR3 DNA. D genes are given only for firm matches. Clone size is given for some rows only: seen once, a few or many times, or a class if the clone is expanded.

TRBV5-4	-	TRBD2	TRBJ2-1	CASSPGGGERNEQFF	TGTGCCAGCAGCCCCGGCGGGGGGGAGCGCAATGAGCAGTTCTTC
TRBV12-3/TRBV12-4	-	-	TRBJ1-1	CASSLSNRFTEAFF	TGTGCCAGCAGTTTATCCAACAGGTTCACTGAAGCTTTCTTT
TRBV7-2	-	TRBD2	TRBJ2-3	CASNLAGGPTDTQYF	TGTGCCAGCAACTTGGCGGGAGGGCCGACAGATACGCAGTATTTT
TRBV2	-	TRBD1	TRBJ1-2	CASRKQGWTGESYTF	TGTGCCAGCAGGAAACAAGGTTGGACAGGGGAGAGCTACACCTTC
TRBV7-2	-	-	TRBJ2-1	CATAENNEQFF	TGTGCCACGGCGGAAAACAATGAGCAGTTCTTC
TRBV7-9	-	TRBD1	TRBJ2-1	CASSLDRGQWLRPYNEQFF	TGTGCCAGCAGCTTAGACAGGGGGCAGTGGCTAAGACCCTACAATGAGCAGTTCTTC
TRBV5-5	-	-	TRBJ1-6	CASTLSPGGGSSYNSPLHF	TGTGCCAGCACCTTAAGTCCCGGTGGGGGTAGCTCCTATAATTCACCCCTCCACTTT
TRBV6-5	-	-	TRBJ2-1	CASSRTPSYNEQFF	TGTGCCAGCAGTAGGACTCCCTCCTACAATGAGCAGTTCTTC
TRBV21-1	-	-	TRBJ2-4	CASSKGFSLAKNIQYF	TGTGCCAGCAGCAAAGGATTCAGTCTAGCCAAAAACATTCAGTACTTC
TRBV12-3/TRBV12-4	few	-	TRBJ2-4	CASSLSSGLSRENIQYF	TGTGCCAGCAGTTTATCCAGCGGCCTATCAAGGGAAAACATTCAGTACTTC
TRBV6-5	few	-	TRBJ1-3	CASMRGIGNTIYF	TGTGCCAGCATGAGGGGTATCGGAAACACCATATATTTT
TRBV3-1	-	-	TRBJ2-3	CASSQDTQYF	TGTGCCAGCAGCCAGGATACGCAGTATTTT
TRBV27	-	-	TRBJ2-2	CASRSGGGTGELFF	TGTGCCAGCAGGTCAGGGGGAGGCACCGGGGAGCTGTTTTTT
TRBV6-2/TRBV6-3	-	TRBD2	TRBJ2-5	CASSYELAGGETQYF	TGTGCCAGCAGTTACGAACTAGCGGGAGGGGAGACCCAGTACTTC
TRBV6-2/TRBV6-3	few	-	TRBJ2-7	CASSRPPSKQYF	TGTGCCAGCAGTCGGCCTCCGTCTAAGCAGTACTTC
TRBV6-5	few	-	TRBJ1-2	CASSYDSQANYGYTF	TGTGCCAGCAGTTACGACAGTCAAGCTAACTATGGCTACACCTTC
TRBV10-3	-	-	TRBJ2-2	CAISEGEPGELFF	TGTGCCATCAGTGAGGGCGAACCCGGGGAGCTGTTTTTT
TRBV3-1	-	TRBD1	TRBJ1-6	CASGQGTGTRSPLHF	TGTGCCAGCGGCCAAGGGACAGGGACCAGGTCACCCCTCCACTTT